The present TCR beta chain was sequenced within a study of OX40 agonist ivuxolimab in advanced cancers. In the study overall: Patients were infused with ivuxolimab every 2 weeks at 0.01 to 10 mg/kg. General study results and limits: Low levels of normalized T-cell clonal expansion also appeared in some nonresponders.

The CDR3 is 13 residues long. CDR1 and CDR2 from the germline V gene are WNHNN and SYGVQD (reference sequence). V was pared by 9 bases and J by 3 bases, with 12 bases between. To note about this clone: As yet, its antigen is unknown.

The assay was immunoSEQ multiplex PCR, and TCRdb's table has in-frame clones only and misses some. Of 62,000 or so clones listed, about 89% are singletons. This sequence was found in an adult with an advanced solid tumor such as melanoma, head and neck, liver or kidney cancer. The rearrangement uses TRBV10-1 and TRBJ1-3; D gene ambiguous. The input for sequencing was CD4+ or CD8+ T cells sorted from blood, taken in a trial of the OX40 agonist ivuxolimab. The CDR3 protein is CASREGIGNTIYF. CDR3 bases: TGCGCCAGTCGGGAAGGAATTGGAAACACCATATATTTT.